The clone carrying this T cell receptor (beta chain) was detected a few times. The antigen is not known. The sample comes from a study of T-cell memory formation after mild COVID-19. Study results and caveats: Contracting CD4+ clones sat mainly in CM and EM; CD8+ in EMRA. Proof of SARS-CoV-2 specificity was absent for the second-wave clones that crested on day 37. Contracting clones from day 15 to 85 showed balanced CD4/CD8; later expanders favored CD4+.

Amplification by 5'RACE using constant-segment primers produced TCR alpha and TCR beta cDNA libraries that carried sample barcodes and UMIs. A single record per CDR3 protein comes from TCRdb applying MiXCR to the 5' RACE reads. The sample has roughly 250,000 distinct CDR3 sequences; about 16% are singletons. Deletions cut 0 bases from V and 10 bases from J, with 14 bases between. This CDR3 comprises 14 residues. Germline V gene sequence: CDR1 LGHNA, CDR2 YSLEER. The V gene is TRBV4-3, the J gene TRBJ2-3, with no clear D. This TCR was sampled from a man aged 18 to 29 who had mild COVID-19 (a few samples of this study predate the infection). Cell type and time point are not known. Material: PBMCs or a T cell subset sorted from them (not recorded which). Here the CDR3 DNA reads TGCGCCAGCAGCCAAGAACAGAGGTCCTATGCGCAGTATTTT. Its translation: CASSQEQRSYAQYF.